The TCR beta chain described here comes from a study of OX40 agonist ivuxolimab in advanced cancers. Repertoires were generated with immunoSEQ multiplex PCR, while TCRdb's copy carries only in-frame clones and drops some. Of around 79,000 clones detected, roughly 90% appear once; the ten largest clones hold approximately 0.8%. Germline V gene sequence: CDR1 SEHNR, CDR2 FQNEAQ (reference sequence). The CDR3 sequence is 14 residues long. V lost 10 bases and J 4 bases, leaving 17 bases between the germline ends. The receptor comes from an adult with an advanced solid tumor such as melanoma, head and neck, liver or kidney cancer. This material consisted of CD4+ or CD8+ T cells sorted from blood, taken in a trial of the OX40 agonist ivuxolimab. The V and J genes are TRBV7-9 and TRBJ1-5; D gene unclear. CDR3 amino acids: CATTGNIRNQPQHF. The CDR3 DNA is TGTGCCACCACCGGGAATATCCGAAATCAGCCCCAGCATTTT. Full variable domain (rest looked up from reference TRBV7-9 and TRBJ1-5): DTGVSQNPRHKITKRGQNVTFRCDPISEHNRLYWYRQTLGQGPEFLTYFQNEAQLEKSRLLSDRFSAERPKGSFSTLEIQRTEQGDSAMYLCATTGNIRNQPQHFGDGTRLSIL.